Each of the 29 T cell receptor beta chains below was sequenced from the same sample in a study of T cell repertoires in cytomegalovirus infection. From the reads, TCRdb called clonotypes with MiXCR, one entry per CDR3 protein. The sample includes some 57,000 distinct CDR3 sequences, about a third of them seen just once. Their antigens remain unidentified. Specimen: PBMCs, sequenced either directly or after in vitro stimulation (not recorded which). These TCRs come from a human donor in good health (CMV status not recorded). Some clones in this sample may be carry-over from other donors' samples.

The chain recombines TRBV20-1 with TRBJ2-1; D remains unclear. Per germline, CDR1 DFQATT and CDR2 SNEGSKA (reference sequence). Trimming removed 6 bases from V and 0 bases from J, with 9 bases in between. The CDR3 sequence is 13 residues long. The CDR3 reads CSALVDSYNEQFF. CDR3 nucleotide sequence: TGCAGTGCCCTTGTGGACTCCTACAATGAGCAGTTCTTC.

This chain connects TRBV5-1 to TRBJ2-2, with TRBD1 matching 7 bases. J gave up 4 bases and V 5 bases, and 8 bases lay outside the gene matches. Looked up from germline, CDR1 is SGHRS and CDR2 is YFSETQ. The CDR3 runs to 15 residues. DNA of the CDR3: TGCGCCAGCAGTCCGACAGGGAGCCGCACCGGGGAGCTGTTTTTT. Its protein is CASSPTGSRTGELFF.

V is TRBV27 and J is TRBJ2-7; D uncertain. Between the trimmed V and J ends, which lost 2 bases and 6 bases, there was a span of 8 bases. The CDR3 has 12 residues. In germline, CDR1 is MNHEY, CDR2 SMNVEV (reference sequence). Here the CDR3 reads CASSLTPREQYF. In DNA form, the CDR3 reads TGTGCCAGCAGTTTAACCCCCCGCGAGCAGTACTTC.

This rearrangement joins TRBV7-6 to TRBJ1-2, with TRBD1 matching 8 bases. The germline gives CDR1 SGHVS, CDR2 FNYEAQ. The length of the CDR3 is 18 residues. After removal of 5 bases from V and 4 bases from J, the junction contained 18 bases not matched to a gene. The CDR3 protein is CASSHAGARGPRGYGYTF. The CDR3 region has the DNA TGTGCCAGCAGCCACGCTGGGGCCAGGGGGCCTAGAGGCTATGGCTACACCTTC.

The chain recombines TRBV12-3 or TRBV12-4 with TRBJ2-1, with D uncertain. V was clipped by 3 bases and J by 7 bases, with 7 bases between them. CDR3 size: 12 residues. Here the CDR3 reads CASSLVGNEQFF. Here the CDR3 DNA reads TGTGCCAGCAGTTTGGTGGGGAATGAGCAGTTCTTC.

This chain links TRBV7-6 with TRBJ2-7, with TRBD2 identical over 13 bases. Trimming took 5 bases from V and 5 from J; bases not matched to a gene: 9. Germline V gene sequence: CDR1 SGHVS, CDR2 FNYEAQ. The CDR3 loop spans 16 amino acids. The CDR3 coding sequence is TGTGCCAGCAGCCAACCCCTCGGACTAGCGGGAGACGAGCAGTACTTC. This sequence encodes CASSQPLGLAGDEQYF.

This clonotype appeared a few times. The gene calls are TRBV7-2 and TRBJ1-2, with 8 nucleotides matching TRBD1. The CDR3 sequence is 12 residues long. The trim removed 3 bases at V and 8 bases at J, leaving 2 bases unmatched. The germline V gene encodes CDR1 SGHTA and CDR2 FQGNSA. The CDR3 spells CASSFDRGGYTF. Here the CDR3 DNA reads TGTGCCAGCAGCTTCGACAGGGGAGGCTACACCTTC.

The chain recombines TRBV6-2 or TRBV6-3 with TRBJ2-5; 12 bases align to TRBD2. V was clipped by 2 bases and J by 0 bases; unmatched bases: 7. The V gene's germline CDR1 is MNHEY and CDR2 SVGEGT. The CDR3 runs 18 residues. CDR3 amino acids: CASSYGRTSGAYQETQYF. The CDR3 nucleotides read TGTGCCAGCAGTTACGGGCGGACTAGCGGGGCGTACCAAGAGACCCAGTACTTC.

This chain connects TRBV29-1 to TRBJ2-1; no clear D gene. In germline, CDR1 is SQVTM, CDR2 ANQGSEA. This CDR3 is built from 13 residues. Trimming took 6 bases from V and 5 from J, leaving 14 bases between them. In DNA, the CDR3 is TGCAGCGTCCCTGGGCCTTGGGACAATGAGCAGTTCTTC. Translation gives CSVPGPWDNEQFF.

There are a few counts of this clonotype. V usage is TRBV28 and J usage is TRBJ2-2, with D unresolved. Trimming shortened V by 3 bases and J by 1 base, and 3 bases separated the two germline ends. CDR1 is MDHEN, CDR2 SYDVKM, per germline. The CDR3 runs 13 residues. The CDR3 DNA reads TGTGCCAGCAGTTTGAGGAACACCGGGGAGCTGTTTTTT. It yields the protein CASSLRNTGELFF.

This chain uses TRBV7-2 with TRBJ2-1, with D maybe TRBD2 (6 bases). This CDR3 has 15 amino acids. Per the germline V gene, CDR1 is SGHTA and CDR2 is FQGNSA. V was cut by 4 bases and J by 5 bases, with 15 bases left in between. The CDR3 DNA reads TGTGCCAGCAGCTCCAGGGCGGGCGGGGACAATGAGCAGTTCTTC. As protein: CASSSRAGGDNEQFF. The variable domain in full, with the rest retrieved from reference TRBV7-2 and TRBJ2-1, is GAGVSQSPSNKVTEKGKDVELRCDPISGHTALYWYRQSLGQGLEFLIYFQGNSAPDKSGLPSDRFSAERTGGSVSTLTIQRTQQEDSAVYLCASSSRAGGDNEQFFGPGTRLTVL.

This sequence joins TRBV6-5 and TRBJ1-5; D gene ambiguous. Trimming removed 4 bases at V and 9 bases at J, with 13 bases between. The germline V gene encodes CDR1 MNHEY and CDR2 SVGAGI. The CDR3 runs to 13 residues. The CDR3 DNA is TGTGCCAGCAGTTTAGACGCCGGGCGGCCCCAGCATTTT. Amino acids: CASSLDAGRPQHF.

The chain has TRBV29-1 and TRBJ2-1, with 8 positions matching TRBD2. Trimming at V came to 6 bases and at J to 8 bases, leaving 9 bases not matched to a gene. This CDR3 is 13 amino acids long. CDR1 and CDR2 from the germline V gene are SQVTM and ANQGSEA. The CDR3 DNA is TGCAGCGTGGGAGCGGGAGCGGGGGATGAGCAGTTCTTC. Amino acids: CSVGAGAGDEQFF.

The chain carries TRBV20-1 and TRBJ2-2, with 7 bases fitting TRBD2. This CDR3 comprises 18 residues. The V segment lost 2 bases and the J segment 4 bases; nucleotides outside the gene matches: 16. Germline V CDR1 and CDR2: DFQATT, SNEGSKA (reference sequence). The DNA for the CDR3 is TGCAGTGCTAGACCCGCGGGGGTTGAGGCTCTCGGCACCGGGGAGCTGTTTTTT. Protein product: CSARPAGVEALGTGELFF.

The chain employs TRBV6-1 and TRBJ2-7; TRBD1 matches 7 bases. The CDR3 is 13 amino acids. CDR1 and CDR2 (germline): MNHNS, SASEGT. V was clipped by 5 bases and J by 3 bases; unmatched bases: 4. The CDR3 sequence: CASSPWDSYEQYF. As DNA, the CDR3 is TGTGCCAGCAGTCCTTGGGACAGCTACGAGCAGTACTTC.

Many counts were recorded for this clonotype. This chain joins TRBV7-2 and TRBJ2-2; 7 nucleotides line up with TRBD2. V was clipped by 1 base and J by 3 bases; unmatched bases: 5. This CDR3 is built from 16 residues. CDR1 and CDR2 from the germline V gene are SGHTA and FQGNSA. DNA for the CDR3: TGTGCCAGCAGCTTAGTCGGCGGGAGAGACACCGGGGAGCTGTTTTTT. Translating it yields CASSLVGGRDTGELFF. The whole variable domain, remainder taken from reference TRBV7-2 and TRBJ2-2, is GAGVSQSPSNKVTEKGKDVELRCDPISGHTALYWYRQSLGQGLEFLIYFQGNSAPDKSGLPSDRFSAERTGGSVSTLTIQRTQQEDSAVYLCASSLVGGRDTGELFFGEGSRLTVL.

The chain employs TRBV6-5 and TRBJ2-2; no clear D. V lost 5 bases and J lost 2, with 12 bases in between. This CDR3 comprises 15 residues. The germline gives CDR1 MNHEY, CDR2 SVGAGI. Written as DNA, the CDR3 is TGTGCCAGCAGTGTCCAATCACTTAACACCGGGGAGCTGTTTTTT. Protein sequence: CASSVQSLNTGELFF.

The chain carries TRBV10-3 and TRBJ2-7, with TRBD1 matching 9 bases. The CDR3 sequence is 15 residues long. V lost 4 bases and J lost 2; bases outside the gene matches: 6. Germline CDR1 ENHRY, CDR2 SYGVKD. Written as DNA, the CDR3 is TGTGCCATCAGTGCCCGGGACAGGGTACCCTACGAGCAGTACTTC. Its translation is CAISARDRVPYEQYF.

J is TRBJ2-3 and V is TRBV7-2; D unresolved. The germline V gene encodes CDR1 SGHTA and CDR2 FQGNSA. This CDR3 comprises 13 residues. Trimming removed 5 bases from V and 1 base from J, with 7 bases in between. The CDR3 nucleotides are TGTGCCAGCAGCCCTGAGGGCACAGATACGCAGTATTTT. Its protein is CASSPEGTDTQYF.

This clonotype was observed a handful of times. This chain connects TRBV7-8 to TRBJ1-4; D is unresolved. Germline CDR1 SGHVS, CDR2 FQNEAQ. The CDR3 length is 12 residues. Trimming shortened V by 1 base and J by 8 bases, and 5 bases separated the two germline ends. The CDR3 here is CASSLDGEKLFF. CDR3 DNA sequence: TGTGCCAGCAGCTTAGATGGGGAAAAACTGTTTTTT.

A few counts support this clonotype. Written as DNA, the CDR3 is TGTGCCAGCAGTTTATGGACTAGCGGGGGGGCCCCAGATACGCAGTATTTT. This translates into CASSLWTSGGAPDTQYF. V and J are TRBV28 and TRBJ2-3; TRBD2 aligns across 14 bases. V trimming: 0 bases; J trimming: 4 bases; junction bases outside the gene matches: 3. The CDR3 consists of 17 residues. Germline V gene lookup returns CDR1 MDHEN and CDR2 SYDVKM.

The rearrangement joins TRBV19 to TRBJ2-3; no definite D call. The V gene lost 3 bases and the J gene lost 5 bases, with 12 bases spanning the gap. The CDR3 totals 14 residues. Germline assignment: CDR1 LNHDA and CDR2 SQIVND (reference sequence). In nucleotides, the CDR3 is TGTGCCAGTAGTATTTCTGGTCGGCGAGATACGCAGTATTTT. It is translated as CASSISGRRDTQYF.

The V call is TRBV12-3 or TRBV12-4, the J call TRBJ2-7, with TRBD2 as a possible D gene (5 bases). The CDR3 consists of 14 residues. The V end was cut by 5 bases, the J end by 0 bases, with 11 bases between. The CDR3 sequence is CASSPLGPSYEQYF. DNA for the CDR3: TGTGCCAGCAGTCCACTAGGCCCCTCCTACGAGCAGTACTTC.

At least ten counts were recorded for this clonotype. J is TRBJ1-4 and V is TRBV25-1, with 7 bases fitting TRBD1. This CDR3 has 16 residues. The V gene end was trimmed by 4 bases and the J gene end by 7 bases; junction bases not matched to a gene: 12. Germline values: CDR1 MGHDK, CDR2 SYGVNS. CDR3 sequence (DNA): TGTGCCAGCAGTGGCCCCCACCGGGACAGAAGTGAAAAACTGTTTTTT. Its protein product is CASSGPHRDRSEKLFF.

The chain employs TRBV5-1 and TRBJ1-3; D is undetermined. This CDR3 region has 14 residues. Trimming left V 4 bases short and J 1 base short, with 9 bases between. CDR1 and CDR2 from the germline V gene are SGHRS and YFSETQ. The CDR3 DNA sequence: TGCGCCAGCAGCCCTCCAGGTTCTGGAAACACCATATATTTT. This codes for CASSPPGSGNTIYF.

The sample holds a few counts of this clonotype. The chain is built from TRBV28 and TRBJ2-3, with TRBD2 matching over 7 bases. J lost 3 bases, V lost 3 bases, and 12 bases had no gene match. Looked up from germline, CDR1 is MDHEN and CDR2 is SYDVKM. CDR3 length: 17 amino acids. The CDR3 loop reads CASSFPRERGGTDTQYF. In DNA, the CDR3 is TGTGCCAGCAGTTTCCCGCGTGAAAGGGGAGGGACAGATACGCAGTATTTT.

This clonotype was seen repeatedly, ten times or more. This chain uses TRBV5-1 with TRBJ2-1; D remains unclear. CDR3 size: 15 residues. Between the trimmed V and J ends, which lost 4 bases and 0 bases, there was a span of 11 bases. Germline V gene data show CDR1 as SGHRS and CDR2 as YFSETQ. DNA for the CDR3: TGCGCCAGCAGCCCGGTCGCATCCTCCTACAATGAGCAGTTCTTC. Its protein product is CASSPVASSYNEQFF.

CDR3 DNA: TGTGCCAGCAGTTTATGGGGCGGGGGGGCTATCTACGAGCAGTACTTC. It specifies CASSLWGGGAIYEQYF. The rearrangement links TRBV28 to TRBJ2-7, with 9 bases matching TRBD2. CDR1 MDHEN and CDR2 SYDVKM come from the germline V gene. Trimming removed 0 bases from V and 3 bases from J; junction bases left unmatched: 6. The CDR3 has 16 residues.

This clonotype was found a few times. The chain couples TRBV7-6 to TRBJ1-4, with TRBD1 matching over 7 bases. Germline loops: CDR1 SGHVS, CDR2 FNYEAQ. This CDR3 is built from 13 residues. V shed 6 bases and J 7 bases; nucleotides not matched to a gene: 5. The CDR3 DNA sequence: TGTGCCAGCAGGGGACAGTATGGTGAAAAACTGTTTTTT. As protein: CASRGQYGEKLFF.